Listed below are T cell receptor beta chains from one sample, sequenced in a study of blood T cell repertoires in COVID-19. Clones were read by immunoSEQ multiplex PCR, and TCRdb kept only the in-frame ones, dropping some. The table lists about 220,000 clones, around 80% of them singletons. Specimen: peripheral blood. Source of these receptors: a woman in her fifties or sixties with acute or convalescent COVID-19. Each CDR3 is given with its conserved first and last residue. D genes are given only for firm matches.

TRBD1	TRBV7-6	TRBJ1-1	TGTGCCAGCAGCACCGGGTTTGGACAGGGGAGGAACACTGAAGCTTTCTTT	CASSTGFGQGRNTEAFF
.	TRBV3-1/TRBV3-2	TRBJ2-7	TGTGCCAGCAGCCCCGGACGGCCTCGGGAGGAGCAGTACTTC	CASSPGRPREEQYF
.	TRBV3-1/TRBV3-2	TRBJ2-1	TGTGCCAGCAGCCCAGCGATCCTTTTAAACAATGAGCAGTTCTTC	CASSPAILLNNEQFF
.	TRBV28	TRBJ1-5	TGTGCCAGCAGTTTAAGACAGAGCAATCAGCCCCAGCATTTT	CASSLRQSNQPQHF
.	TRBV6-1	TRBJ2-1	TGTGCCAGCAGTGAATGGGTGGGGCGCAATAATGAGCAGTTCTTC	CASSEWVGRNNEQFF
.	TRBV5-4	TRBJ2-2	TGTGCCAGCACCCCACGGGTGGACACCGGGGAGCTGTTTTTT	CASTPRVDTGELFF
.	TRBV13	TRBJ1-1	TGTGCCAGCAGCAAACGGGGGACGTCGAACACTGAAGCTTTCTTT	CASSKRGTSNTEAFF
TRBD1	TRBV19	TRBJ2-6	TGTGCCAGCCGGGGACAGGGGGACTCCGGGGCCAACGTCCTGACTTTC	CASRGQGDSGANVLTF
TRBD2	TRBV6-5	TRBJ2-3	TGTGCCAGCAGGGGGACTAGCGGTTACACAGATACGCAGTATTTT	CASRGTSGYTDTQYF
TRBD1	TRBV2	TRBJ1-5	TGTGCCAGCAGTTATACAGGGGTTAGCAATCAGCCCCAGCATTTT	CASSYTGVSNQPQHF
.	TRBV6-4	TRBJ2-2	TGTGCCAGCAGGGAGGAGTCGGGCACCGGGGAGCTGTTTTTT	CASREESGTGELFF
.	TRBV2	TRBJ2-3	TGTGCCAGCAGTCCCGACAGGGCCGGGGGCGATACGCAGTATTTT	CASSPDRAGGDTQYF
.	TRBV10-3	TRBJ1-1	TGTGCCATCAGTGAGTGGGACACACTTAGGGCTGAAGCTTTCTTT	CAISEWDTLRAEAFF
TRBD1	TRBV30	TRBJ2-7	TGTGCCTGGGGACAGGGTTTAATTTCGGTCCACGAGCAGTACTTC	CAWGQGLISVHEQYF
TRBD1	TRBV6-5	TRBJ2-7	TGTGCCAGCAGTTCAGGACAGGGGAGGTACGAGCAGTACTTC	CASSSGQGRYEQYF
TRBD2	TRBV5-1	TRBJ2-7	TGCGCCAGCAGCCAAGGTAGCGGGTACGAGCAGTACTTC	CASSQGSGYEQYF
TRBD1	TRBV27	TRBJ2-1	TGTGCCAGCAGAAACCCGGGACAGCGATACAATGAGCAGTTCTTC	CASRNPGQRYNEQFF
TRBD1	TRBV6-5	TRBJ2-7	TGTGCCAGCAGCCGACAGGGGATTAGTGCCTACGAGCAGTACTTC	CASSRQGISAYEQYF
TRBD1	TRBV10-3	TRBJ2-1	TGTGCCATCGGGGAGACAGGGAAGCTTGGCTACAATGAGCAGTTCTTC	CAIGETGKLGYNEQFF
.	TRBV11-2	TRBJ1-4	TGTGCCAGCAGCTTGATGGGGGGGGCCTTTGAAAAACTGTTTTTT	CASSLMGGAFEKLFF
TRBD2	TRBV2	TRBJ2-7	TGTGCCAGCAGTGAAGCGCTCGGCGGGAGTACCTACGAGCAGTACTTC	CASSEALGGSTYEQYF
TRBD1	TRBV23-1	TRBJ2-7	TGCGCCAGCAGAATACAGGGGGTAGGGGATCAGTACTTC	CASRIQGVGDQYF
.	TRBV2	TRBJ2-6	TGTGCCACCCAACAGGGCTCTGGGGCCAACGTCCTGACTTTC	CATQQGSGANVLTF
TRBD2	TRBV10-3	TRBJ2-2	TGTGCCATCAGGGGGACTAGCGGAAACACCGGGGAGCTGTTTTTT	CAIRGTSGNTGELFF
TRBD1	TRBV24-1	TRBJ1-2	TGTGCCACCAGTGATACCACCCTGACAGGGTGGTATGGCTACACCTTC	CATSDTTLTGWYGYTF
TRBD2	TRBV28	TRBJ2-5	TGTGCCACCACGCCTAGCCTGGGAGGGCGTGAGACCCAGTACTTC	CATTPSLGGRETQYF